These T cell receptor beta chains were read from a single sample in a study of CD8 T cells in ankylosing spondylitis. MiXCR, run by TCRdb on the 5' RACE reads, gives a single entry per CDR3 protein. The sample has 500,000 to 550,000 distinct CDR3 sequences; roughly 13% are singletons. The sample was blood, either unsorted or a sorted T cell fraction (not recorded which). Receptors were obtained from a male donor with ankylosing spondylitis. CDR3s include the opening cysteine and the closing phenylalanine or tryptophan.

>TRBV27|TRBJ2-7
CASSLMGALRYEQYF
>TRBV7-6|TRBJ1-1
CASSPFGEIGAFF
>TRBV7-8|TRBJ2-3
CASSLGRQVIPQYF
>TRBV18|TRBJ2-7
CASSPARGEQYF
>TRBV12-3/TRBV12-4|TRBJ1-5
CASSFGTGADFSNQPQHF
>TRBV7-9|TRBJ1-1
CASSFTGNSEAFF
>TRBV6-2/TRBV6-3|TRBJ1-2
CASSYPYGGYTF
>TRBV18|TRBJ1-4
CASSQGQGGEKLFF
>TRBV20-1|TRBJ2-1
CSANPARGTGYNEQFF
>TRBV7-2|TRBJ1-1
CASSPNPGQGFEAFF
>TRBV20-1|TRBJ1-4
CSASFRVNREKLFF
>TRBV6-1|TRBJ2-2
CASSEMVTGELFF
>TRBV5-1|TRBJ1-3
CASRSGGGEDTIYF
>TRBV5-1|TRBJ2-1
CASTRLVGESSYNEQFF
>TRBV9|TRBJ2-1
CASSVVTYGEQFF
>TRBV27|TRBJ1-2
CASSTQTGPGYYGYTF
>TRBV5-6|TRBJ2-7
CASSLGTGWAYEQYF
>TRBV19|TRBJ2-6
CAATRGFGANVLTF
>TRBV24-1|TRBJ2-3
CATSDGTQGAATDTQYF
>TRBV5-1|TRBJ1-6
CASRSGSYNSPLHF
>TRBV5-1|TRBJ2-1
CASRVISYNEQFF
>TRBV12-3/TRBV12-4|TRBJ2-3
CASSRTGRGSTQYF
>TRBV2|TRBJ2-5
CASSERKTQYF
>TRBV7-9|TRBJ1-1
CASRRDRAGMNTEAFF
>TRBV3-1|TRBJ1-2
CASSQDERAYGYTF
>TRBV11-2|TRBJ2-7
CASSSLPGQTHEQYF
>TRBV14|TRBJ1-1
CASSQDGLREAFF
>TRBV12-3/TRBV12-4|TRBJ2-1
CASRRQLYNEQFF
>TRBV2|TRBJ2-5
CASMGLAGTKTQYF
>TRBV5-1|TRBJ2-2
CASSFLAGGNTGELFF
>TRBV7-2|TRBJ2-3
CASSVLEGGPTDTQYF
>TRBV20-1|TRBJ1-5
CSASRGVGNQPQHF
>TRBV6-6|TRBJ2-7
CASRNQWGEQYF
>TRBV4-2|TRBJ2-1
CASSQGLAHNEQFF
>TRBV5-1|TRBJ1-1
CASSSYRDRAEAFF
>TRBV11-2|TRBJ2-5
CASSSLRAGAETQYF
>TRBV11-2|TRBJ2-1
CASSFWQSYNEQFF
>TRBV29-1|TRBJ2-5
CSAGAGTANEVTQYF